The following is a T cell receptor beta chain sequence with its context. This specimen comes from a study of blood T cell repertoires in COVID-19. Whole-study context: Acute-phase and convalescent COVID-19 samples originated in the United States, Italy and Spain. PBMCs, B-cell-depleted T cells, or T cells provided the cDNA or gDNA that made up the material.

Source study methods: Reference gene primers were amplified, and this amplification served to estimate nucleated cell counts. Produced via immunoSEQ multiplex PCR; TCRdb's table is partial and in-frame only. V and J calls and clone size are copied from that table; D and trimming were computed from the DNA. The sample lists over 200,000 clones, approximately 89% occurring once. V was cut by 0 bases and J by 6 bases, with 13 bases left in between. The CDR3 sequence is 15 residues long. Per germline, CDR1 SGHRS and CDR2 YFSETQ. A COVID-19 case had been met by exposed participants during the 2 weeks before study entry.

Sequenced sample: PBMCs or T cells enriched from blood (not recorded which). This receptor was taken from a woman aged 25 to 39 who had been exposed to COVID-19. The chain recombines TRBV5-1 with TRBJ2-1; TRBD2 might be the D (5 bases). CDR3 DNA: TGCGCCAGCAGCTTGGACGGGCCCACTAGCAATGAGCAGTTCTTC. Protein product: CASSLDGPTSNEQFF.